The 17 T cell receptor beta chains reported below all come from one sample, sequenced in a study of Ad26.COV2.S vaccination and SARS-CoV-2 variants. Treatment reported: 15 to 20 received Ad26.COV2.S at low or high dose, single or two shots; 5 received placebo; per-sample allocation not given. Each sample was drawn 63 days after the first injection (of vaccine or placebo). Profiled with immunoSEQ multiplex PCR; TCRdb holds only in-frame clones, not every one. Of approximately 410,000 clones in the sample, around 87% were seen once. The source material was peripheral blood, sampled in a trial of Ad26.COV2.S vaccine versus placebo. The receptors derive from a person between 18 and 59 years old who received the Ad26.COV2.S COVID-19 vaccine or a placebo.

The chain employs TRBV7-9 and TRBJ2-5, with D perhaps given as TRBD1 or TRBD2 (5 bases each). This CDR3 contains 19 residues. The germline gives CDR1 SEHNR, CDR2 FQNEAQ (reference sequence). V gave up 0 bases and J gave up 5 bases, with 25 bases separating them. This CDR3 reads CASSLALVTFTKEGETQYF. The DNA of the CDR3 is TGTGCCAGCAGCTTAGCGCTCGTCACCTTCACGAAAGAGGGGGAGACCCAGTACTTC.

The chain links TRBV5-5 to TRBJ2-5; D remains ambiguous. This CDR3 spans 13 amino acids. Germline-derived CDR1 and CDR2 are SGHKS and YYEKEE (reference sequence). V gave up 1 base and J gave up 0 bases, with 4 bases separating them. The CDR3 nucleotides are TGTGCCAGCAGCTTGAATGACCAAGAGACCCAGTACTTC. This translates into CASSLNDQETQYF.

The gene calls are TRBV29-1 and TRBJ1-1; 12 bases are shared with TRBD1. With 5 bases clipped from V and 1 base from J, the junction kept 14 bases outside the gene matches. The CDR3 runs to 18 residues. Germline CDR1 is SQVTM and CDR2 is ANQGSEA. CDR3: CSVKPFTGQGAANTEAFF. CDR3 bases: TGCAGCGTTAAGCCTTTTACGGGACAGGGGGCGGCGAACACTGAAGCTTTCTTT.

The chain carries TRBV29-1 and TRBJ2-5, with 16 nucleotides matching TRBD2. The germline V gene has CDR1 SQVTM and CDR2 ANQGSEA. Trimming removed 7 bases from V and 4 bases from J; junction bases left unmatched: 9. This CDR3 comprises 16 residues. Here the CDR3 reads CSGSGTSGGARETQYF. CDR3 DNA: TGCAGCGGGTCCGGGACTAGCGGGGGGGCGAGAGAGACCCAGTACTTC.

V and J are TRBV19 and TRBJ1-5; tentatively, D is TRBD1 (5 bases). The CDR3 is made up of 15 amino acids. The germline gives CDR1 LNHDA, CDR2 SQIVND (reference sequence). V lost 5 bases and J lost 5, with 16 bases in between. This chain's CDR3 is CASSGGKGWYQPQHF. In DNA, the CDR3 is TGTGCCAGTAGTGGGGGGAAGGGTTGGTATCAGCCCCAGCATTTT.

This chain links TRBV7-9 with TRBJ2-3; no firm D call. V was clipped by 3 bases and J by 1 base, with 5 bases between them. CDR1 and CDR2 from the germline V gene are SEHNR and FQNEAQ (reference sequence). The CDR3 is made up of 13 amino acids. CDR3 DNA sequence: TGTGCCAGCAGCTTCTTACGCACAGATACGCAGTATTTT. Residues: CASSFLRTDTQYF.

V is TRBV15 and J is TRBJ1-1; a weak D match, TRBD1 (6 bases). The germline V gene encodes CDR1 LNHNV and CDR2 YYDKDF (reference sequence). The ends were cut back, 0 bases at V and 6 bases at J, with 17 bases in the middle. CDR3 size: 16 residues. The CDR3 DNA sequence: TGTGCCACCAGCAGAGATAGGGAGGGGGGAAACGCTGAAGCTTTCTTT. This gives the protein CATSRDREGGNAEAFF.

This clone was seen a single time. The CDR3 sequence: CASRYAGIAFF. CDR3 in DNA: TGTGCCAGCAGATACGCTGGGATCGCTTTCTTT. The V gene is TRBV6-5, the J gene TRBJ1-1; D uncertain. Germline V lookup: CDR1 MNHEY, CDR2 SVGAGI. V lost 6 bases to trimming and J lost 11 bases, with 13 bases between them. This CDR3 spans 11 amino acids.

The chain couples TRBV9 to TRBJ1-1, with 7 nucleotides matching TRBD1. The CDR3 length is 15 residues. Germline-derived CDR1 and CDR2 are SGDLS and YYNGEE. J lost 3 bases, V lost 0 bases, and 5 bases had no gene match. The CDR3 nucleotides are TGTGCCAGCAGCGTAGGAGGCAGGGGGGACACTGAAGCTTTCTTT. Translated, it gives CASSVGGRGDTEAFF.

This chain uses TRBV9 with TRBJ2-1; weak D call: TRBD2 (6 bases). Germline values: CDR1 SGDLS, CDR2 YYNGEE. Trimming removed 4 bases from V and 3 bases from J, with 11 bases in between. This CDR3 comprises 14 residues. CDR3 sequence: CASSPGGVYNEQFF. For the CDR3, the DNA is TGTGCCAGCAGCCCTGGCGGGGTCTACAATGAGCAGTTCTTC.

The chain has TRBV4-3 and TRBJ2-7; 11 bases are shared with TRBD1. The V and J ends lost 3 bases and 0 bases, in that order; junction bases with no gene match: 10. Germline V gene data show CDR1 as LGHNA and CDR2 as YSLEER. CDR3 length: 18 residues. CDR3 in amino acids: CASSQHLGGQGGSYEQYF. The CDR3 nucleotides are TGCGCCAGCAGCCAGCATCTCGGGGGACAGGGGGGCTCCTACGAGCAGTACTTC.

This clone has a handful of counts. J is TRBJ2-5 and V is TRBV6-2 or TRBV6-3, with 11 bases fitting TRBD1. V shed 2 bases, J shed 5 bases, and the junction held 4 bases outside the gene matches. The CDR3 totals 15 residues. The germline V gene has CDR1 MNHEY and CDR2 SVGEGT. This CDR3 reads CASSYGQGARETQYF. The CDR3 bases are TGTGCCAGCAGTTACGGACAGGGGGCGCGGGAGACCCAGTACTTC.

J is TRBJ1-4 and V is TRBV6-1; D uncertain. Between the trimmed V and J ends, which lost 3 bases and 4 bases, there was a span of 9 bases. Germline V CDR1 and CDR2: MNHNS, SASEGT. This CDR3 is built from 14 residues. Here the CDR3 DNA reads TGTGCCAGCAGTGAGAGGACCTATAATGAAAAACTGTTTTTT. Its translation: CASSERTYNEKLFF.

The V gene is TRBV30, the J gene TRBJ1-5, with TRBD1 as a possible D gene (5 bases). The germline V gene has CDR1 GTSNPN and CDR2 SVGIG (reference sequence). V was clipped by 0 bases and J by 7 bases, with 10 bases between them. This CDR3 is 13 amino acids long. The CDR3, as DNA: TGTGCCTGGAGTGTAAGGGGCCGGCAGCCCCAGCATTTT. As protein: CAWSVRGRQPQHF.

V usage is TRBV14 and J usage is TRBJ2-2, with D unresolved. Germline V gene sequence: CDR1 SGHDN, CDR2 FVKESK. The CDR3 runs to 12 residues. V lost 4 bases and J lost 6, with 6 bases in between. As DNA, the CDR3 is TGTGCCAGCAGCCGGGTGGCCGGGGAGCTGTTTTTT. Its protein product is CASSRVAGELFF.

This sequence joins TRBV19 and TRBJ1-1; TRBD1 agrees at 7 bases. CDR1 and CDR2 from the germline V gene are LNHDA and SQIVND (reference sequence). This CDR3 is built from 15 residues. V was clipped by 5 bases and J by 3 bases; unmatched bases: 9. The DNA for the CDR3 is TGTGCCAGTAGTTTTAGGGGGCGCGCGGACACTGAAGCTTTCTTT. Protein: CASSFRGRADTEAFF.

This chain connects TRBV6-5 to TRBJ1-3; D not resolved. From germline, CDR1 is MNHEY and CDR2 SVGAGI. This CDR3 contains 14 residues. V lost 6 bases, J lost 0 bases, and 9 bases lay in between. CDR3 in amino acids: CASRGRTSGNTIYF. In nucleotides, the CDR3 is TGTGCCAGCAGAGGGAGAACCTCTGGAAACACCATATATTTT.